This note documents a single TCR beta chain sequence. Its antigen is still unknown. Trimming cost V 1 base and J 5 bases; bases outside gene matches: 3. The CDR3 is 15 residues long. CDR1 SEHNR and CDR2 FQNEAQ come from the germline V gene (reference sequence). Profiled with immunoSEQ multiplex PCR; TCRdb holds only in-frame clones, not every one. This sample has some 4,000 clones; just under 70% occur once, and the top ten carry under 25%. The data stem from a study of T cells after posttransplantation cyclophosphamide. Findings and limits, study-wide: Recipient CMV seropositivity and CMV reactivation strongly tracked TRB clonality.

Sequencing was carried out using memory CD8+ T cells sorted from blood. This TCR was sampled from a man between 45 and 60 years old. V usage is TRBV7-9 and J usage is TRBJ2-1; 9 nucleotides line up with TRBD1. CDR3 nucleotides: TGTGCCAGCAGCTTAGGGACAGGGGAAGACAATGAGCAGTTCTTC. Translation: CASSLGTGEDNEQFF.